This record covers a single TCR beta chain. Its antigen is unidentified. This sample was included in a study of cytomegalovirus exposure and HLA in healthy donors. Study results and limitations: Per published accounts, TCR beta sequences correctly predicted the HLA-A and HLA-B alleles of most subjects. Altogether, 150 to 200 TCR beta chains were recorded as cytomegalovirus-associated. Later on, a genetic analysis was performed. It linked a missense variant in DCLRE1C with V- and J-gene trimming of TCR beta.

The CDR3 covers 15 residues. Germline loops: CDR1 MDHEN, CDR2 SYDVKM. V shed 5 bases and J shed 0 bases, with 11 bases lying between them. Primers included in the PCR were 60 Vbeta and 13 Jbeta primers. Clones were read by immunoSEQ multiplex PCR, and TCRdb kept only the in-frame ones, dropping some. There are 150,000 to 200,000 clones in the sample; 60% to 80% occur only once, and around 3.1% lies in the top ten. The sequence was collected from a female donor in good health and CMV-seronegative. Specimen: PBMCs. The chain has TRBV28 and TRBJ2-1; D might be TRBD1 (6 bases). In DNA form, the CDR3 reads TGTGCCAGCAGTACCCCGACAGGCTCCTACAATGAGCAGTTCTTC. Translation: CASSTPTGSYNEQFF.